What follows are 2 T cell receptor beta chains derived from one specimen sequenced in a study of T cell changes during pregnancy in multiple sclerosis. Assay used: immunoSEQ multiplex PCR; TCRdb lists only in-frame clones, some missing. The sample lists approximately 52,000 clones; 85% to 95% were seen once. The specimen was CD4+ T cells from peripheral blood mononuclear cells, collected in the third trimester of pregnancy. Receptors were obtained from a female donor with multiple sclerosis, enrolled in a pregnancy study.

The DNA for the CDR3 is TGTGCCAGCAGCCTTACGGGGACTAGCGGGGGGAGGGTTTCCACAGATACGCAGTATTTT. It specifies CASSLTGTSGGRVSTDTQYF. The V call is TRBV4-2, the J call TRBJ2-3, with 15 bases matching TRBD2. Germline CDR1 LGHNA, CDR2 YNFKEQ. CDR3 length: 20 residues. Trimming cost V 4 bases and J 2 bases; bases outside gene matches: 13.

J is TRBJ2-4 and V is TRBV19, with D tentatively TRBD1 (5 bases). Trimming stripped 5 bases from V and 2 bases from J, with 7 bases between. Germline V gives CDR1 LNHDA, CDR2 SQIVND (reference sequence). The CDR3 has 13 residues. This chain's CDR3 is CASSGATKNIQYF. CDR3 bases: TGTGCCAGTAGTGGGGCGACCAAAAACATTCAGTACTTC.